These T cell receptor beta chains were read from a single sample in a study of identical twins. TCRdb independently ran MiXCR on the 5' RACE reads; one entry per CDR3 protein. The table shows a few hundred thousand distinct CDR3 sequences, with 12% to 15% occurring only once. These records were also assigned to another study, of yellow fever vaccine responses in identical twins.

Sequencing input: CD4+ T cells sorted from blood. Receptors originate from a woman in her late teens or twenties in good health. Each CDR3 is given with its conserved first and last residue. The D gene is left open where the match is weak. Clone size is shown for a subset of rows, as once, few, many or a class of expanded clone.

J: TRBJ2-2; size: .; D: TRBD2; V: TRBV5-1; DNA: TGCGCCAGCAGCGAGGGACTAGCGGGAGTCACCGGGGAGCTGTTTTTT; CDR3: CASSEGLAGVTGELFF
J: TRBJ2-1; size: .; D: .; V: TRBV5-5; DNA: TGTGCCAGCAGCTTGATTCCCCTGTTGGACAATGAGCAGTTCTTC; CDR3: CASSLIPLLDNEQFF
J: TRBJ1-1; size: .; D: .; V: TRBV20-1; DNA: TGCAGTGCTAGAGATATTGGAGTCGTCACTGAAGCTTTCTTT; CDR3: CSARDIGVVTEAFF
J: TRBJ2-1; size: many; D: .; V: TRBV29-1; DNA: TGCAGCGTTGGGCAGTCCAGGGGTGAGCAGTTCTTC; CDR3: CSVGQSRGEQFF
J: TRBJ2-5; size: many; D: .; V: TRBV4-2; DNA: TGTGCCAGCAGCCAAGAGAAACTAGGGGCGGAGACCCAGTACTTC; CDR3: CASSQEKLGAETQYF
J: TRBJ2-1; size: few; D: TRBD2; V: TRBV10-3; DNA: TGTGCATATAGCCCGCGGGGGAGCTCCTACAATGAGCAGTTCTTC; CDR3: CAYSPRGSSYNEQFF
J: TRBJ2-1; size: few; D: TRBD1; V: TRBV5-1; DNA: TGCGCCAGCAGGATGACAGGGAGCTCCTACAATGAGCAGTTCTTC; CDR3: CASRMTGSSYNEQFF
J: TRBJ1-1; size: few; D: TRBD1; V: TRBV5-1; DNA: TGCGCCAGCAGCTTGAACGCGGGACAGCCTTCAACTGAAGCTTTCTTT; CDR3: CASSLNAGQPSTEAFF
J: TRBJ2-5; size: few; D: TRBD2; V: TRBV7-2; DNA: TGTGCCAGCAGCTCCCTAGCGGGGGGGCGGGAGACCCAGTACTTC; CDR3: CASSSLAGGRETQYF
J: TRBJ1-3; size: .; D: .; V: TRBV12-3/TRBV12-4; DNA: TGTGCCAGCAGCTACAGTGGGGCTCGGCGAAACACCATATATTTT; CDR3: CASSYSGARRNTIYF
J: TRBJ2-3; size: few; D: .; V: TRBV6-1; DNA: TGTGCCAGCTCGTACAGTCAACAGGCAGATACGCAGTATTTT; CDR3: CASSYSQQADTQYF